Listed below are T cell receptor beta chains from one sample, sequenced in a study of molecular identifiers for immune sequencing clone quantification. TCRdb processed the PCR reads anew with MiXCR; each CDR3 protein has one entry. The sample has 250,000 to 350,000 distinct CDR3 sequences; 20% to 25% are singletons. Sequencing was carried out using naive CD8+ T cells from blood, with Jurkat cell RNA spiked in. The source is a human donor in good health. Some libraries in this study had Jurkat cell RNA spiked in. CDR3s include the opening cysteine and the closing phenylalanine or tryptophan. Each record gives: V gene, D gene, clone size, J gene, CDR3 DNA, CDR3 protein. A D gene is named only where the DNA matches it firmly. Clone size is not always given. Where it is, it says once, few, many or a class for expanded clones.

V gene: TRBV3-1
D gene: TRBD2
clone size: few
J gene: TRBJ2-5
CDR3 DNA: TGTGCCAGCAGCCAAGAGGGGGGGGAGACCCAGTACTTC
CDR3 protein: CASSQEGGETQYF

V gene: TRBV2
D gene: .
clone size: few
J gene: TRBJ1-1
CDR3 DNA: TGTGCCAGCAGAGACACACGCGAGAACACTGAAGCTTTCTTT
CDR3 protein: CASRDTRENTEAFF

V gene: TRBV12-3/TRBV12-4
D gene: TRBD2
clone size: .
J gene: TRBJ2-3
CDR3 DNA: TGTGCCAGCAGCGTGACTAGCAGAGATGCGCAGTATTTT
CDR3 protein: CASSVTSRDAQYF

V gene: TRBV10-3
D gene: .
clone size: many
J gene: TRBJ1-1
CDR3 DNA: TGTGCCACCAGGAAACAAGGGACGGAAGACACTGAAGCTTTCTTT
CDR3 protein: CATRKQGTEDTEAFF

V gene: TRBV12-3/TRBV12-4
D gene: TRBD2
clone size: .
J gene: TRBJ2-1
CDR3 DNA: TGTGCCAGCAGTCTAGCGGGAGGGACTTACAATGGGCAGTTCTTC
CDR3 protein: CASSLAGGTYNGQFF

V gene: TRBV7-8
D gene: .
clone size: many
J gene: TRBJ1-6
CDR3 DNA: TGTGCCAGCAGCTCCAAGATTTCGGAAGACAGGAGCTCCTATAATTCACCCCTCCACTTT
CDR3 protein: CASSSKISEDRSSYNSPLHF

V gene: TRBV2
D gene: TRBD1
clone size: many
J gene: TRBJ1-2
CDR3 DNA: TGTGCCAGCAGTGAAGCGCTTAAGACAGGGAAAAGACGAGACTATGGCTACACCTTC
CDR3 protein: CASSEALKTGKRRDYGYTF

V gene: TRBV13
D gene: .
clone size: many
J gene: TRBJ2-2
CDR3 DNA: TGTGCCAGCAGCTTACCTTTCACCGGGGAGCTGTTTTTT
CDR3 protein: CASSLPFTGELFF

V gene: TRBV30
D gene: .
clone size: many
J gene: TRBJ2-2
CDR3 DNA: TGTGCCTGGTACCCCACCGGGGTCTACACCGGGGAGCTGTTTTTT
CDR3 protein: CAWYPTGVYTGELFF

V gene: TRBV30
D gene: .
clone size: few
J gene: TRBJ2-1
CDR3 DNA: TGTGCCTGGAGTGTTGGGGGCCTAGAGGGCAATGAGCAGTTCTTC
CDR3 protein: CAWSVGGLEGNEQFF

V gene: TRBV30
D gene: .
clone size: .
J gene: TRBJ1-4
CDR3 DNA: TGTGCCTGGACCGATCGGGGGGAGACTAATGAAAAACTGTTTTTT
CDR3 protein: CAWTDRGETNEKLFF

V gene: TRBV9
D gene: .
clone size: many
J gene: TRBJ2-7
CDR3 DNA: TGTGCCAGCAGCGTAGGGGACAACTCCTACGAGCAGTACTTC
CDR3 protein: CASSVGDNSYEQYF

V gene: TRBV6-5
D gene: .
clone size: many
J gene: TRBJ2-3
CDR3 DNA: TGTGCCAGCAGTAGACACAACACAGATACGCAGTATTTT
CDR3 protein: CASSRHNTDTQYF

V gene: TRBV2
D gene: TRBD2
clone size: many
J gene: TRBJ2-3
CDR3 DNA: TGTGCCAGCAGGATAACTAGCGGGGGGCAGTATTTT
CDR3 protein: CASRITSGGQYF

V gene: TRBV29-1
D gene: .
clone size: many
J gene: TRBJ1-2
CDR3 DNA: TGCAGCGTTCCCCACCCTGAGGGGGAAGTAGGCGGCTACACCTTC
CDR3 protein: CSVPHPEGEVGGYTF

V gene: TRBV3-1
D gene: .
clone size: .
J gene: TRBJ1-2
CDR3 DNA: TGTGCCAGCAGCCTAACAGGGAATCCACCGACCGGCTACACCTTC
CDR3 protein: CASSLTGNPPTGYTF

V gene: TRBV20-1
D gene: TRBD2
clone size: few
J gene: TRBJ2-7
CDR3 DNA: TGCAGTGCCCTTGATAGCGGGAGGGATTACGAGCAGTACTTC
CDR3 protein: CSALDSGRDYEQYF

V gene: TRBV4-1
D gene: .
clone size: .
J gene: TRBJ2-3
CDR3 DNA: TGCGCCAGCAGCCAAACAGGGATCACAGATACGCAGTATTTT
CDR3 protein: CASSQTGITDTQYF

V gene: TRBV27
D gene: .
clone size: many
J gene: TRBJ1-5
CDR3 DNA: TGTGCCAGCAGCCCCGGACTTAATCAGCCCCAGCATTTT
CDR3 protein: CASSPGLNQPQHF

V gene: TRBV7-9
D gene: .
clone size: many
J gene: TRBJ2-7
CDR3 DNA: TGTGCCAGCAAGGGTGGCAGGAGCTACGAGCAGTACTTC
CDR3 protein: CASKGGRSYEQYF

V gene: TRBV28
D gene: .
clone size: many
J gene: TRBJ1-5
CDR3 DNA: TGTGCCAGCAGTTTTGGGAGGAGAAATCAGCCCCAGCATTTT
CDR3 protein: CASSFGRRNQPQHF

V gene: TRBV28
D gene: TRBD2
clone size: many
J gene: TRBJ2-3
CDR3 DNA: TGTGCCAGCAGTTCCCGGACTAGCTATGTTACAGATACGCAGTATTTT
CDR3 protein: CASSSRTSYVTDTQYF